This entry lists 32 T cell receptor beta chains sequenced from one sample in a study of cytomegalovirus exposure and HLA in healthy donors. The PCR had 60 Vbeta and 13 Jbeta primers. The assay was immunoSEQ multiplex PCR, and TCRdb's table has in-frame clones only and misses some. The sample holds 90,000 to 130,000 clones; less than 85% are singletons and the top ten take roughly an eighth. Sequencing was done on a sample of PBMCs. The receptors were sampled from a man aged 25 to 40 in good health and CMV-seropositive.

V and J are TRBV14 and TRBJ1-2, with 8 bases that match TRBD1. CDR3 length: 14 amino acids. Germline CDR1 is SGHDN and CDR2 is FVKESK. The ends lost 1 base at V and 4 bases at J; junction bases unmatched: 2. CDR3 in DNA: TGTGCCAGCAGCCAAGTAGGGACAGGCTATGGCTACACCTTC. Its translation is CASSQVGTGYGYTF.

This sequence joins TRBV11-2 and TRBJ2-5, with no clear D. Germline CDR1 SGHAT, CDR2 FQNNGV. This CDR3 contains 14 residues. V gave up 1 base and J gave up 5 bases, with 11 bases separating them. CDR3 residues: CASSLVRQRETQYF. CDR3 sequence (DNA): TGTGCCAGCAGCTTAGTGAGGCAGCGCGAGACCCAGTACTTC.

V usage is TRBV14 and J usage is TRBJ2-6; possibly TRBD2 for D (5 bases). The CDR3 sequence is 15 residues long. The V end was cut by 4 bases, the J end by 6 bases, with 13 bases between. CDR1 and CDR2 (germline): SGHDN, FVKESK. CDR3 DNA: TGTGCCAGCAGCCCAAAACGGGGATCGGCCAACGTCCTGACTTTC. Amino acid sequence: CASSPKRGSANVLTF.

This rearrangement joins TRBV7-9 to TRBJ2-7, with D hard to call. Looked up from germline, CDR1 is SEHNR and CDR2 is FQNEAQ (reference sequence). Trimming cost V 1 base and J 4 bases, with 11 bases left between them. CDR3 length: 14 amino acids. The CDR3 spells CASSLGADGYEQYF. CDR3 nucleotides: TGTGCCAGCAGCTTAGGGGCTGACGGTTACGAGCAGTACTTC.

This chain links TRBV7-2 with TRBJ2-2; maybe TRBD1 (6 bases). The CDR3 length is 15 residues. Deletions cut 5 bases from V and 6 bases from J, with 16 bases between. The germline gives CDR1 SGHTA, CDR2 FQGNSA. This chain's CDR3 is CASSPYRVEAGELFF. The CDR3 DNA reads as TGTGCCAGCAGCCCCTACAGGGTCGAGGCCGGGGAGCTGTTTTTT.

The J gene is TRBJ1-1, the V gene TRBV7-9; the D is unclear. The CDR3 contains 14 residues. Trimming took 5 bases from V and 1 from J, leaving 11 bases between them. Germline V gene sequence: CDR1 SEHNR, CDR2 FQNEAQ (reference sequence). The CDR3 loop is CASSPPSGNTEAFF. CDR3 DNA: TGTGCCAGCAGCCCGCCCTCGGGGAACACTGAAGCTTTCTTT. The variable domain in full, with the rest retrieved from reference TRBV7-9 and TRBJ1-1, is DTGVSQNPRHKITKRGQNVTFRCDPISEHNRLYWYRQTLGQGPEFLTYFQNEAQLEKSRLLSDRFSAERPKGSFSTLEIQRTEQGDSAMYLCASSPPSGNTEAFFGQGTRLTVV.

Note on this clone: Mismatch with germline at one junction end may stem from a read error. The CDR3 bases are TGTGCCAGCAGTGAAGGGGGACAGGCCGGGTTT. The encoded protein is CASSEGGQAGF. The rearrangement links TRBV2 to TRBJ1-1; 8 bases line up with TRBD1. CDR1 is SNHLY, CDR2 FYNNEI, per germline. The CDR3 runs to 11 residues. The full variable domain, rest sourced from reference TRBV2 and TRBJ1-1, is EPEVTQTPSHQVTQMGQEVILRCVPISNHLYFYWYRQILGQKVEFLVSFYNNEISEKSEIFDDQFSVERPDGSNFTLKIRSTKLEDSAMYFCASSEGGQAGFGQGTRLTVV.

The V gene is TRBV19, the J gene TRBJ1-1; the D gene is possibly TRBD1 (5 bases). From germline, CDR1 is LNHDA and CDR2 SQIVND (reference sequence). The CDR3 loop spans 15 amino acids. Trimming stripped 1 base from V and 3 bases from J, with 12 bases between. The DNA for the CDR3 is TGTGCCAGTAGTATAGCGGGGGAAGGGGACACTGAAGCTTTCTTT. The encoded protein is CASSIAGEGDTEAFF.

The V and J genes are TRBV5-1 and TRBJ2-2; a weak D match, TRBD2 (5 bases). Germline V gene data show CDR1 as SGHRS and CDR2 as YFSETQ. The V end was cut by 6 bases, the J end by 8 bases, with 17 bases between. The CDR3 spans 14 residues. The DNA for the CDR3 is TGCGCCAGCACTAGCCGTAGCCCGAGAGGGGAGCTGTTTTTT. Amino acid sequence: CASTSRSPRGELFF.

This clone occurred once. The rearrangement links TRBV6-5 to TRBJ1-5, with TRBD1 matching over 8 bases. Losses at the gene ends were 6 bases for V and 7 bases for J; bases not matched to a gene: 5. Germline V gene data show CDR1 as MNHEY and CDR2 as SVGAGI. This CDR3 comprises 13 residues. The DNA of the CDR3 is TGTGCCAGCAGCTCAGGGGGCCGGCAGCCCCAGCATTTT. Its protein product is CASSSGGRQPQHF.

The V call is TRBV7-6, the J call TRBJ2-1, with 8 bases aligning to TRBD2. This CDR3 is 14 amino acids long. V was clipped by 5 bases and J by 6 bases; unmatched bases: 6. Germline V CDR1 and CDR2: SGHVS, FNYEAQ. The DNA of the CDR3 is TGTGCCAGCAGCCTTAGCGGGGTGGGCAATGAGCAGTTCTTC. This sequence encodes CASSLSGVGNEQFF.

The chain couples TRBV1 to TRBJ1-6; no check of the table's D call, TRBD1, against the DNA was made. TRBV1 is tagged as a pseudogene. This CDR3 contains 18 residues. CDR3 nucleotides: TGCACCAGCAGCCAAGATGAGTGGCCCCAGGCAACCAATTCACCCCTCCACTTT. Its translation is CTSSQDEWPQATNSPLHF.

The V call is TRBV6-1, the J call TRBJ1-5, with TRBD1 as a possible D gene (6 bases). This CDR3 region has 13 residues. V was trimmed by 6 bases and J by 3 bases, leaving 9 bases between them. Germline V gene lookup returns CDR1 MNHNS and CDR2 SASEGT. CDR3 DNA sequence: TGTGCCAGCAGCAGGACAGTCAATCAGCCCCAGCATTTT. As protein: CASSRTVNQPQHF.

The rearrangement uses TRBV2 and TRBJ1-6; 8 bases are a match to TRBD1. Germline lookup yields CDR1 SNHLY and CDR2 FYNNEI. The length of the CDR3 is 15 residues. J gave up 0 bases and V 8 bases, and 3 bases lay outside the gene matches. The CDR3 sequence: CASQGASSYNSPLHF. The CDR3 DNA is TGTGCCAGCCAGGGGGCAAGCTCCTATAATTCACCCCTCCACTTT.

J is TRBJ1-3 and V is TRBV25-1; 10 bases are a match to TRBD1. Germline V gene lookup returns CDR1 MGHDK and CDR2 SYGVNS. V shed 2 bases, J shed 9 bases, and the junction held 7 bases outside the gene matches. This CDR3 region has 15 residues. The CDR3 loop reads CASSEAGTGVATIYF. CDR3 DNA sequence: TGTGCCAGCAGTGAAGCCGGGACAGGGGTGGCCACCATATATTTT.

The chain has TRBV4-3 and TRBJ2-3, with 7 positions matching TRBD2. From germline, CDR1 is LGHNA and CDR2 YSLEER. The V gene end was trimmed by 5 bases and the J gene end by 3 bases; junction bases not matched to a gene: 5. The CDR3 runs to 14 residues. CDR3 residues: CASSDRLATDTQYF. In DNA form, the CDR3 reads TGCGCCAGCAGCGATCGACTAGCAACAGATACGCAGTATTTT.

This chain links TRBV27 with TRBJ1-2; D not certain. Germline-derived CDR1 and CDR2 are MNHEY and SMNVEV (reference sequence). The CDR3 contains 15 residues. Trimming left V 6 bases short and J 1 base short, with 15 bases between. The CDR3 region is CASSPEFHLNYGYTF. Written as DNA, the CDR3 is TGTGCCAGCAGCCCGGAGTTCCACCTTAACTATGGCTACACCTTC.

This clone was detected only once. V is TRBV14 and J is TRBJ1-2; a weak D match, TRBD1 (5 bases). Germline V gene data show CDR1 as SGHDN and CDR2 as FVKESK. This CDR3 is 13 amino acids long. V was cut by 1 base and J by 7 bases, with 10 bases left in between. The CDR3 reads CASSQAGRSGYTF. CDR3 DNA: TGTGCCAGCAGCCAAGCAGGGAGGAGTGGCTACACCTTC. Based on the CDR3 plus reference TRBV14 and TRBJ1-2, the full variable domain is EAGVTQFPSHSVIEKGQTVTLRCDPISGHDNLYWYRRVMGKEIKFLLHFVKESKQDESGMPNNRFLAERTGGTYSTLKVQPAELEDSGVYFCASSQAGRSGYTFGSGTRLTVV.

This clone is a singleton in its sample. The chain couples TRBV14 to TRBJ2-1, with TRBD1 matching over 7 bases. From germline, CDR1 is SGHDN and CDR2 FVKESK. Germline trimming cut 3 bases from V and 0 bases from J; bases unmatched to any gene: 14. The CDR3 contains 19 residues. Here the CDR3 DNA reads TGTGCCAGCAGCCATTATACGGACAGGCGTCCGAGCTCCTACAATGAGCAGTTCTTC. Its translation: CASSHYTDRRPSSYNEQFF.

This clone was seen a few times. This chain's CDR3 is CATAARHGLYEQYF. CDR3 nucleotide sequence: TGTGCGACAGCCGCGAGACACGGGCTCTACGAGCAGTACTTC. The gene calls are TRBV6-1 and TRBJ2-7, with D perhaps matching TRBD1 (5 bases). Per the germline V gene, CDR1 is MNHNS and CDR2 is SASEGT. This CDR3 has 14 amino acids.

The chain combines TRBV7-9 with TRBJ1-2, with 7 bases identical to TRBD1. The germline V gene has CDR1 SEHNR and CDR2 FQNEAQ (reference sequence). CDR3 size: 13 residues. Trimming took 5 bases from V and 8 from J; bases not matched to a gene: 8. CDR3 protein: CASSTWTGRGYTF. The CDR3 DNA sequence: TGTGCCAGCAGCACCTGGACAGGCCGGGGCTACACCTTC.

The chain is built from TRBV19 and TRBJ2-1; 11 bases are a match to TRBD2. Losses at the gene ends were 5 bases for V and 3 bases for J; bases not matched to a gene: 3. The germline V gene has CDR1 LNHDA and CDR2 SQIVND (reference sequence). The CDR3 extends over 15 amino acids. CDR3 amino acids: CASSVTSGGYNEQFF. The DNA for the CDR3 is TGTGCCAGTAGTGTTACTAGCGGGGGCTACAATGAGCAGTTCTTC.

This sequence joins TRBV28 and TRBJ2-7; TRBD1 matches at 7 bases. Per the germline V gene, CDR1 is MDHEN and CDR2 is SYDVKM. This CDR3 is built from 16 residues. V lost 4 bases and J lost 1; bases outside the gene matches: 10. The CDR3 DNA follows: TGTGCCAGCAGTTCTATCGTCGGACAGGAATCCTACGAGCAGTACTTC. It translates to CASSSIVGQESYEQYF.

This chain uses TRBV28 with TRBJ1-5; possibly TRBD1 for D (6 bases). The ends were cut back, 6 bases at V and 6 bases at J, with 21 bases in the middle. The CDR3 sequence is 16 residues long. Germline V CDR1 and CDR2: MDHEN, SYDVKM. CDR3 region: CASRDTGQEPGQPQHF. For the CDR3, the DNA is TGTGCCAGCAGGGATACAGGGCAAGAACCGGGTCAGCCCCAGCATTTT.

This clone was found a few times. The CDR3 loop reads CASRSSGGAAYEQYF. DNA for the CDR3: TGTGCCAGTAGGTCAAGCGGGGGGGCCGCCTACGAGCAGTACTTC. The chain links TRBV19 to TRBJ2-7; 10 positions agree with TRBD2. The CDR3 loop spans 15 amino acids. The V segment lost 6 bases and the J segment 2 bases; nucleotides outside the gene matches: 7. In germline, CDR1 is LNHDA, CDR2 SQIVND (reference sequence).

This rearrangement joins TRBV4-3 to TRBJ1-4, with TRBD1 matching 8 bases. Germline lookup yields CDR1 LGHNA and CDR2 YSLEER. With 4 bases clipped from V and 4 bases from J, the junction kept 8 bases outside the gene matches. This CDR3 is built from 16 residues. The CDR3: CASSRYVGQDNEKLFF. The CDR3 bases are TGCGCCAGCAGCCGATACGTGGGACAGGATAATGAAAAACTGTTTTTT.

The chain couples TRBV18 to TRBJ1-1, with D perhaps TRBD1 (6 bases). The CDR3 loop spans 13 amino acids. The V gene's germline CDR1 is KGHSH and CDR2 LQKENI. V dropped 6 bases and J dropped 5 bases, with 13 bases sitting between them. Here the CDR3 reads CASSAHRETEAFF. The CDR3 DNA sequence: TGTGCCAGCTCCGCTCACAGGGAAACTGAAGCTTTCTTT.

For this clone: Mismatch with germline at one junction end may stem from a read error. The chain is built from TRBV7-6 and TRBJ2-3; 8 positions agree with TRBD2. The CDR3 is made up of 15 amino acids. Germline V gives CDR1 SGHVS, CDR2 FNYEAQ. The CDR3: CASSLAGGDTDTQYF. In nucleotides, the CDR3 is TGTGCCAGCAGCCTAGCCGGGGGGGACACAGATACGCAGTATTTT.

The CDR3 coding sequence is TGTGCCAGCAGCTCGGGGCAGGGGGGTAATCAGCCCCAGCATTTT. Encoded protein: CASSSGQGGNQPQHF. This chain joins TRBV5-5 and TRBJ1-5; 7 nucleotides align to TRBD1. CDR3 length: 15 amino acids. The germline CDR1 and CDR2 sequences are SGHKS and YYEKEE (reference sequence). Germline trimming cut 3 bases from V and 4 bases from J; bases unmatched to any gene: 7.

This clone appeared once. V usage is TRBV28 and J usage is TRBJ2-7; 8 bases line up with TRBD1. Germline V CDR1 and CDR2: MDHEN, SYDVKM. This CDR3 has 14 amino acids. The V gene end was trimmed by 6 bases and the J gene end by 5 bases; junction bases not matched to a gene: 9. CDR3 in amino acids: CASRLGQDGDEQYF. The CDR3 coding sequence is TGTGCCAGCAGACTGGGACAGGACGGCGACGAGCAGTACTTC.

The chain couples TRBV28 to TRBJ1-6; D unclear. V gave up 8 bases and J gave up 9 bases, with 17 bases separating them. CDR1 MDHEN and CDR2 SYDVKM come from the germline V gene. The CDR3 extends over 14 amino acids. CDR3 in amino acids: CASGGHTAGSPLHF. As DNA, the CDR3 is TGTGCCAGCGGAGGCCATACGGCGGGTTCACCCCTCCACTTT.

The rearrangement joins TRBV28 to TRBJ2-1, with 8 bases matching TRBD2. Germline loops: CDR1 MDHEN, CDR2 SYDVKM. Trimming at V came to 6 bases and at J to 6 bases, leaving 16 bases not matched to a gene. This CDR3 spans 17 amino acids. CDR3 sequence: CASSPRLAPPLSNEQFF. The CDR3 coding sequence is TGTGCCAGCAGCCCCCGACTAGCGCCTCCCCTCAGCAATGAGCAGTTCTTC.